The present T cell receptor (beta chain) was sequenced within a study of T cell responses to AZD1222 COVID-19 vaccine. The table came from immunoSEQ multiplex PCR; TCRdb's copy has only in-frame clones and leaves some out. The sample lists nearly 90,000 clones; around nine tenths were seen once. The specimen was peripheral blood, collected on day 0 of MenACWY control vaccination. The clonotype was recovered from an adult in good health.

The CDR3 region is CAWTSGPDEKLFF. CDR3 in DNA: TGTGCCTGGACAAGTGGGCCCGATGAAAAACTGTTTTTT. The chain links TRBV30 to TRBJ1-4; D remains ambiguous. This CDR3 is 13 amino acids long. Looked up from germline, CDR1 is GTSNPN and CDR2 is SVGIG (reference sequence). The V and J ends lost 4 bases and 6 bases respectively, with 12 bases between them.